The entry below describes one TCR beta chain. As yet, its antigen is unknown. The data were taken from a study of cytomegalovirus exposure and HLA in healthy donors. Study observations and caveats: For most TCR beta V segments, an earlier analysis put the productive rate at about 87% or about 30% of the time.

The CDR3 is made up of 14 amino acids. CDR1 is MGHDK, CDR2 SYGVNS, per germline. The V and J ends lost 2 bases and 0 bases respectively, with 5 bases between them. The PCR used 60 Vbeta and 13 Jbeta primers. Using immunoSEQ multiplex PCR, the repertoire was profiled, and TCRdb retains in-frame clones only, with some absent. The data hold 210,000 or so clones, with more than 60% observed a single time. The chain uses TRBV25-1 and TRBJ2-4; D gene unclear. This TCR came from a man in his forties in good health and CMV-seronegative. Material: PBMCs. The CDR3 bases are TGTGCCAGCAGTGAACCGGGAGCCAAAAACATTCAGTACTTC. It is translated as CASSEPGAKNIQYF.